This is a list of T cell receptor beta chains from one sample in a study of T cell changes during pregnancy in multiple sclerosis. Repertoires were generated with immunoSEQ multiplex PCR, while TCRdb's copy carries only in-frame clones and drops some. The sample lists 75,000 to 95,000 clones; approximately 89% were seen once. The sample consisted of peripheral blood, taken before pregnancy. The receptor source for this set is a female donor with multiple sclerosis, enrolled in a pregnancy study. CDR3s include the opening cysteine and the closing phenylalanine or tryptophan. The D gene is left open where the match is weak. Not all rows give a size; the values are once, few, many and, for expanded clones, a class.

v_gene	abundance	d_gene	j_gene	CDR3nt	CDR3aa
TRBV9	NA	NA	TRBJ2-4	TGTGCCAGCAGCCCGGAGGGGCAGGCCAGGGACATTCAGTACTTC	CASSPEGQARDIQYF
TRBV7-9	NA	TRBD1	TRBJ1-6	TGTGCCAGCAGCTTGGGACAGAGGTATAGTTCACCCCTCCACTTT	CASSLGQRYSSPLHF
TRBV19	NA	NA	TRBJ2-7	TGTGCCAGTAGTATGGGCAGAGTCTACGAGCAGTACTTC	CASSMGRVYEQYF
TRBV5-4	NA	NA	TRBJ2-7	TGTGCCAGCAGCCCGCGGCGGCAGAACTACGAGCAGTACTTC	CASSPRRQNYEQYF
TRBV27	NA	NA	TRBJ2-7	TGTGCCAGCAGGGTCCCGGACAGCAACGAGCAGTACTTC	CASRVPDSNEQYF
TRBV7-8	NA	NA	TRBJ1-6	TGTGCCAGCAGCTTTCGGCGGGAAATTGGCTCACCCCTCCACTTT	CASSFRREIGSPLHF
TRBV25-1	NA	NA	TRBJ2-1	TGTGCCAGCAGTGAAATGGGAGGATCGGGGACCTACAATGAGCAGTTCTTC	CASSEMGGSGTYNEQFF
TRBV9	once	NA	TRBJ2-2	TGTGCCAGCAGCCCCAGGGATTTGAACACCGGGGAGCTGTTTTTT	CASSPRDLNTGELFF
TRBV2	NA	NA	TRBJ2-3	TGTGCCAGCAGTCACCGGAGGGCCGGCACAGATACGCAGTATTTT	CASSHRRAGTDTQYF
TRBV6-6	few	TRBD2	TRBJ2-7	TGTGCCAGCAGTTACTCGTCGCGGGGGTCCTACGAGCAGTACTTC	CASSYSSRGSYEQYF
TRBV11-3	NA	NA	TRBJ2-7	TGTGCCAGCAGCCTAAATCAGGGAAACGAGCAGTACTTC	CASSLNQGNEQYF
TRBV29-1	NA	TRBD1	TRBJ2-2	TGCAGCGTTTCAGGGCCACCCAACAGGGGGTACACGCCCGGGGAGCTGTTTTTT	CSVSGPPNRGYTPGELFF
TRBV2	NA	NA	TRBJ1-1	TGTGCCAGCAGTGTTGCTAATAAGGGGCACAACACTGAAGCTTTCTTT	CASSVANKGHNTEAFF
TRBV2	few	NA	TRBJ2-7	TGTGCCAGCAGTGTTCCCGCCTACGAGCAGTACTTC	CASSVPAYEQYF
TRBV20-1	NA	NA	TRBJ1-4	TGCAGTGCCAAGGAAGGGGCAAAACTGTTTTTT	CSAKEGAKLFF
TRBV18	NA	TRBD2	TRBJ2-7	TGTGCCAGCTCATCTCTTAGCGGGGCCTACGAGCAGTACTTC	CASSSLSGAYEQYF
TRBV7-9	NA	TRBD1	TRBJ2-1	TGTGCCAGCAGCCCAACAGGGGGCGGCTACAATGAGCAGTTCTTC	CASSPTGGGYNEQFF
TRBV11-2	NA	NA	TRBJ2-3	TGTGCCAGCAGCCGCGCGGGAGATACGCAGTATTTT	CASSRAGDTQYF
TRBV2	NA	TRBD1	TRBJ2-5	TGTGCCACACTTCCAGGGGGATTTGAAAAAGAGACCCAGTACTTC	CATLPGGFEKETQYF
TRBV29-1	NA	NA	TRBJ2-5	TGCAGCGTTGAAGAAGTCCAGCGAAGGGAGACCCAGTACTTC	CSVEEVQRRETQYF
TRBV7-9	few	NA	TRBJ1-1	TGTGCCAGCAGCTTATCCTCCAGGGGCAACACTGAAGCTTTCTTT	CASSLSSRGNTEAFF
TRBV5-1	once	TRBD2	TRBJ2-1	TGCGCCAGCAGCTTGGAGAGCGGGAGGGCGTTTTACAATGAGCAGTTCTTC	CASSLESGRAFYNEQFF
TRBV7-9	NA	NA	TRBJ2-2	TGTGCCAGCGACCAAGGGGGCACCGGGGAGCTGTTTTTT	CASDQGGTGELFF
TRBV11-2	NA	NA	TRBJ1-2	TGTGCCAGCAGCTTAGTGGTGGGGGGTGGTGGCTACACCTTC	CASSLVVGGGGYTF
TRBV7-9	NA	NA	TRBJ1-1	TGTGCCAGCAGCCCCCCCAGGGACACTGAAGCTTTCTTT	CASSPPRDTEAFF
TRBV10-3	NA	TRBD2	TRBJ2-4	TGTGCCATCAGTGAGTCTCTTGAGCGGGAGAGGAACAAAAACATTCAGTACTTC	CAISESLERERNKNIQYF
TRBV4-1	NA	TRBD1	TRBJ2-1	TGCGCCAGCAGCCAAGTTCGGCAGGGGACAGGCAATGAGCAGTTCTTC	CASSQVRQGTGNEQFF
TRBV4-1	NA	NA	TRBJ1-4	TGCGCCAGCCGAAAAGACTCCGGGGATTCGAATGAAAAACTGTTTTTT	CASRKDSGDSNEKLFF
TRBV6-5	NA	NA	TRBJ1-1	TGTGCCATCACCAGCATGGGGAGGGTTGAAGCTTTCTTT	CAITSMGRVEAFF
TRBV4-1	NA	NA	TRBJ2-1	TGCGCCAGCAGCCACCCCTCTTCGGGCTCCTACAATGAGCAGTTCTTC	CASSHPSSGSYNEQFF
TRBV7-2	NA	NA	TRBJ1-2	TGTGCCAGCAGCCAAAATTACTATGGCTACACCTTC	CASSQNYYGYTF
TRBV19	NA	TRBD1	TRBJ1-5	TGTGCCAGTGACCCGACAGGGCCCAATCAGCCCCAGCATTTT	CASDPTGPNQPQHF
TRBV30	NA	TRBD1	TRBJ1-5	TGTGCCTGGAGTGGGGGGTCCGGCCGACAGGGGCGGCAGCCCCAGCATTTT	CAWSGGSGRQGRQPQHF
TRBV5-4	NA	TRBD2	TRBJ2-7	TGTGCCAGCAGCTTAGCGGGGGGCACCTACGAGCAGTACTTC	CASSLAGGTYEQYF
TRBV2	NA	NA	TRBJ1-2	TGTGCCAGCAGCGCAGGCTACCAGGACTATGGCTACACCTTC	CASSAGYQDYGYTF
TRBV7-9	NA	NA	TRBJ2-6	TGTGCCAGCAGCTCGCAGGGAGGTGGGGCCAACGTCCTGACTTTC	CASSSQGGGANVLTF
TRBV14	NA	TRBD2	TRBJ2-1	TGTGCCAGCAGCCAACTAATAACTAGCGGGGGAGCCTACAATGAGCAGTTCTTC	CASSQLITSGGAYNEQFF
TRBV5-4	NA	TRBD2	TRBJ2-7	TGTGCCAGCAGCACCTTAGCGGGGGGCTCCTACGAGCAGTACTTC	CASSTLAGGSYEQYF
TRBV25-1	NA	NA	TRBJ1-6	TGTGCCAGCAGTGAAAGGGGCAGTGAAGCGTCACCCCTCCACTTT	CASSERGSEASPLHF
TRBV29-1	NA	TRBD1	TRBJ2-7	TGCAGCGTAGGACAGGGATCCTACGAGCAGTACTTC	CSVGQGSYEQYF
TRBV5-1	NA	NA	TRBJ1-5	TGCGCCAGCAGCTTTGAGGGGAGGGGTCAGCCCCAGCATTTT	CASSFEGRGQPQHF
TRBV27	NA	TRBD1	TRBJ1-2	TGTGCCAGCAGTAGGGGACAGAATCATCGCTACACCTTC	CASSRGQNHRYTF
TRBV9	few	TRBD2	TRBJ2-7	TGTGCCAGCAGCGTAGGAACTAGCGGGAGTGCGTACTTC	CASSVGTSGSAYF
TRBV6-1	NA	NA	TRBJ1-1	TGTGCCAGCAGTGCCACAGTTCGCACTGAAGCTTTCTTT	CASSATVRTEAFF
TRBV5-4	NA	TRBD1	TRBJ2-1	TGTGCCAGCAGTCTTGGGGGGGGTTTACAGGGGGCGATCAATCAGTTCTTC	CASSLGGGLQGAINQFF
TRBV7-9	NA	TRBD2	TRBJ2-1	TGTGCCGGGGGGGTCTACAATGAGCAGTTCTTC	CAGGVYNEQFF
TRBV9	NA	NA	TRBJ2-2	TGTGCCAGCAGCGGGAGCAGATCGAACACCGGGGAGCTGTTTTTT	CASSGSRSNTGELFF
TRBV28	NA	NA	TRBJ2-7	TGTGCCAGCAGTCTTAGCCGGGGTACCTACGAGCAGTACTTC	CASSLSRGTYEQYF